The clone carrying this T cell receptor beta chain was seen repeatedly, ten times or more. cDNA was made from around 0.5 ug RNA using alpha and beta constant primers. Separate chain-specific third strand synthesis with multiplexing indices produced the alpha and beta libraries. TCRdb itself ran the 5' RACE reads through MiXCR, one entry per CDR3 protein. The sample includes around 5,800 distinct CDR3 sequences, about a tenth of them seen just once. After removal of 8 bases from V and 11 bases from J, the junction contained 16 bases not matched to a gene. CDR3 length: 16 residues. Germline CDR1 is SGHVS and CDR2 is FNYEAQ. No cell fractionation was done, so the repertoire covers all unsorted peripheral blood T cells. This entry comes from a study of HIV-infected patients and healthy controls.

The source material was blood, sampled before antiretroviral therapy. The chain combines TRBV7-6 with TRBJ1-6, with 9 bases fitting TRBD1. This clonotype originated in an adult with HIV infection. The CDR3 DNA sequence: TGTGCCAGCGCCTCAGAATTGGGACAGGGAAAGGCACCCCTCCACTTT. Its protein is CASASELGQGKAPLHF.